This TCR beta chain is drawn from a study of PD-1 blockade in classical Hodgkin lymphoma. Every patient had relapsed following autologous stem cell transplantation, and cohorts differed in brentuximab vedotin exposure. Trimming removed 2 bases from V and 4 bases from J; junction bases left unmatched: 5. CDR3 length: 14 residues. Germline-derived CDR1 and CDR2 are SGHNT and YYREEE (reference sequence). Clones were sequenced by immunoSEQ multiplex PCR, and TCRdb holds only the in-frame ones, with some missing. This table has 47,000 or so clones, around 66% appearing once. Concerning this clone itself: Its antigen is currently unknown.

The study, taken as a whole, reports: TCR diversity rose significantly by C4D1 in CD4+ but not CD8+ cells.

The sequence derives from a human donor with classical Hodgkin lymphoma. The specimen was peripheral blood mononuclear cells (PBMCs), collected at baseline. This chain links TRBV5-4 with TRBJ2-5; 7 nucleotides line up with TRBD1. The CDR3 region has the DNA TGTGCCAGCAGCTTCACAGGGGTGAGAGAGACCCAGTACTTC. This gives the protein CASSFTGVRETQYF.